These 5 T cell receptor beta chains share one sample of origin, sequenced in a study of blood T cell repertoires in COVID-19. Libraries were prepared by immunoSEQ multiplex PCR; TCRdb keeps only in-frame clonotypes and omits some of them. The sample consists of approximately 390,000 clones, 90% of them appearing once. Input material: peripheral blood. The receptor set was obtained from a man younger than 35 with active or convalescent COVID-19.

The gene calls are TRBV18 and TRBJ2-1; D ambiguous. CDR3 length equals 11 residues. CDR1 KGHSH and CDR2 LQKENI come from the germline V gene. Trimming took 4 bases from V and 7 from J, leaving 5 bases between them. CDR3 nucleotides: TGTGCCAGCTCACGGAGTAATGAGCAGTTCTTC. Protein: CASSRSNEQFF.

The chain recombines TRBV7-9 with TRBJ2-1, with 12 bases identical to TRBD2. Germline trimming cut 0 bases from V and 7 bases from J; bases unmatched to any gene: 4. This CDR3 has 16 amino acids. CDR1 and CDR2 (germline): SEHNR, FQNEAQ (reference sequence). Here the CDR3 reads CASSLALAGGLNEQFF. The CDR3 region has the DNA TGTGCCAGCAGCTTAGCCCTAGCGGGAGGGCTAAATGAGCAGTTCTTC. Filled out from reference TRBV7-9 and TRBJ2-1, the complete variable domain reads DTGVSQNPRHKITKRGQNVTFRCDPISEHNRLYWYRQTLGQGPEFLTYFQNEAQLEKSRLLSDRFSAERPKGSFSTLEIQRTEQGDSAMYLCASSLALAGGLNEQFFGPGTRLTVL.

The chain is built from TRBV15 and TRBJ2-1, with D possibly being TRBD2 (6 bases). V was cut by 0 bases and J by 7 bases, with 7 bases left in between. Germline V gene sequence: CDR1 LNHNV, CDR2 YYDKDF (reference sequence). The length of the CDR3 is 13 residues. The CDR3: CATSRDGGNEQFF. In DNA form, the CDR3 reads TGTGCCACCAGCAGAGATGGAGGGAATGAGCAGTTCTTC.

This chain joins TRBV6-5 and TRBJ1-2, with unresolved D. V lost 6 bases and J 0 bases, leaving 8 bases between the germline ends. Germline V gene lookup returns CDR1 MNHEY and CDR2 SVGAGI. CDR3 length equals 13 residues. CDR3 residues: CASRATSNYGYTF. CDR3 sequence (DNA): TGTGCCAGCAGGGCCACATCTAACTATGGCTACACCTTC.

This clone was detected only once. The rearrangement joins TRBV5-6 to TRBJ1-2; possibly TRBD1 for D (5 bases). CDR3 length: 13 amino acids. CDR1 is SGHDT, CDR2 YYEEEE, per germline. V was pared by 4 bases and J by 7 bases, with 14 bases between. For the CDR3, the DNA is TGTGCCAGCAGCCTACAGAGGCAGGGTGGCTACACCTTC. This translates into CASSLQRQGGYTF.